This T cell receptor beta chain stems from a study of T cells in Graves' hyperthyroidism and ophthalmopathy. CDR1 is MDHEN, CDR2 SYDVKM, per germline. CDR3 length equals 13 residues. The V and J ends lost 7 bases and 1 base respectively, with 10 bases between them. Researchers amplified the TCR beta CDR3 regions from RNA transcripts. With the HTBI primer set, the TCR CDR3 went through a first round of RT-PCR. TCRdb analysed the multiplex PCR reads with MiXCR anew, one entry per CDR3 protein. Of about 640,000 distinct CDR3 sequences listed, around 20% are singletons. The PBMCs had their origin in around 10 ml of fresh peripheral blood. This clonotype appeared many times.

The sample taken for sequencing was blood. The chain uses TRBV28 and TRBJ1-1; possibly TRBD1 for D (5 bases). This sequence originates from a man aged 30 to 45 with Graves' ophthalmopathy. The CDR3 DNA sequence: TGTGCCAGCACCAATGGGGGGAACACTGAAGCTTTCTTT. Translated, it gives CASTNGGNTEAFF.